The 6 T cell receptor beta chains below all came from one sample that was sequenced in a study of regulatory T cells in long-lasting Graves disease. With iRepertoire HTBI primers and Arm-PCR of CDR3 regions, TCR beta libraries were built. Via MiXCR, TCRdb re-called the multiplex PCR reads, giving one row per CDR3 protein. Of a few hundred thousand distinct CDR3 sequences in the sample, about 17% were seen once. Time point defined: newly diagnosed GD, antithyroid drugs for less than 3 months. There was RNA extracted from PBMCs, and the TCR library was made from it. The data also belong to a second study, concerning T cells in Graves' hyperthyroidism and ophthalmopathy.

The input for sequencing was peripheral blood mononuclear cells (PBMCs), taken at new diagnosis, from a patient treated with antithyroid drugs. These TCRs come from a woman in her thirties with Graves disease.

The rearrangement joins TRBV20-1 to TRBJ1-1; perhaps TRBD1 as D (5 bases). The V and J ends lost 6 bases and 1 base respectively, with 12 bases between them. The CDR3 consists of 13 residues. Germline values: CDR1 DFQATT, CDR2 SNEGSKA (reference sequence). The CDR3 DNA follows: TGCAGTGCCTCGGGGACGGCGAACACTGAAGCTTTCTTT. Residues: CSASGTANTEAFF.

This clonotype was counted many times. The chain carries TRBV6-1 and TRBJ1-2; TRBD1 agrees at 10 bases. J lost 2 bases, V lost 6 bases, and 6 bases had no gene match. CDR3 size: 15 residues. Germline values: CDR1 MNHNS, CDR2 SASEGT. The CDR3 DNA sequence: TGTGCCAGCAGCTCAGGACAGGGGGGAAACTATGGCTACACCTTC. Protein sequence: CASSSGQGGNYGYTF.

This clonotype was seen repeatedly, ten times or more. The DNA for the CDR3 is TGTGCCAGCAGCCAGAGGGGAACCACTGAAGCTTTCTTT. This translates into CASSQRGTTEAFF. This sequence joins TRBV3-1 and TRBJ1-1; TRBD1 might be the D (5 bases). Trimming cost V 3 bases and J 4 bases, with 9 bases left between them. Germline V gives CDR1 LGHDT, CDR2 YNNKEL (reference sequence). The CDR3 extends over 13 amino acids.

This clonotype has just a few counts. The gene calls are TRBV28 and TRBJ2-7; D possibly matches TRBD1 or TRBD2 (5 bases each). CDR3 length equals 15 residues. Germline V gene sequence: CDR1 MDHEN, CDR2 SYDVKM. Trimming removed 5 bases at V and 6 bases at J, with 20 bases between. CDR3 DNA: TGTGCCAGCAGTGCGGCTCGTCGGGGCCCCGGCGAGCAGTACTTC. Encoded protein: CASSAARRGPGEQYF.

The chain links TRBV7-2 to TRBJ2-4; 10 bases match TRBD1. CDR3 length: 18 residues. Germline CDR1 SGHTA, CDR2 FQGNSA. The trim removed 2 bases at V and 1 base at J, leaving 8 bases unmatched. Here the CDR3 DNA reads TGTGCCAGCAGCTTAAAAGGGGGGGGACAGGGGGCCAAAAACATTCAGTACTTC. It encodes CASSLKGGGQGAKNIQYF.

This clonotype was found many times. The rearrangement links TRBV7-6 to TRBJ1-5; D possibly corresponds to TRBD1 (5 bases). Between the trimmed V and J ends, which lost 5 bases and 6 bases, there was a span of 14 bases. CDR1 and CDR2 from the germline V gene are SGHVS and FNYEAQ. CDR3 length: 14 residues. Here the CDR3 DNA reads TGTGCCAGCAGCAACACACCGACAGCTCAGCCCCAGCATTTT. Encoded protein: CASSNTPTAQPQHF.